This T cell receptor (beta chain) is from a study of sequential checkpoint blockade in melanoma. V trimming: 7 bases; J trimming: 5 bases; junction bases outside the gene matches: 5. This CDR3 is built from 13 residues. The germline CDR1 and CDR2 sequences are MNHNS and SASEGT. Treatment in this sample: randomized to nivolumab then ipilimumab (arm A) or the reverse (arm B). The repertoire was sequenced with immunoSEQ multiplex PCR; TCRdb's copy has only in-frame clones and lacks some. The repertoire holds about 29,000 clones, with roughly four fifths as singletons. The specimen was CD8+ T cells sorted from blood (inferred from file names), collected from a patient given nivolumab and ipilimumab in sequence. V and J are TRBV6-1 and TRBJ1-5; 7 bases map to TRBD1. The TCR comes from a human donor with melanoma. The CDR3 is CASKDRSYQPQHF. In nucleotides, the CDR3 is TGTGCCAGCAAGGACAGGAGCTATCAGCCCCAGCATTTT.